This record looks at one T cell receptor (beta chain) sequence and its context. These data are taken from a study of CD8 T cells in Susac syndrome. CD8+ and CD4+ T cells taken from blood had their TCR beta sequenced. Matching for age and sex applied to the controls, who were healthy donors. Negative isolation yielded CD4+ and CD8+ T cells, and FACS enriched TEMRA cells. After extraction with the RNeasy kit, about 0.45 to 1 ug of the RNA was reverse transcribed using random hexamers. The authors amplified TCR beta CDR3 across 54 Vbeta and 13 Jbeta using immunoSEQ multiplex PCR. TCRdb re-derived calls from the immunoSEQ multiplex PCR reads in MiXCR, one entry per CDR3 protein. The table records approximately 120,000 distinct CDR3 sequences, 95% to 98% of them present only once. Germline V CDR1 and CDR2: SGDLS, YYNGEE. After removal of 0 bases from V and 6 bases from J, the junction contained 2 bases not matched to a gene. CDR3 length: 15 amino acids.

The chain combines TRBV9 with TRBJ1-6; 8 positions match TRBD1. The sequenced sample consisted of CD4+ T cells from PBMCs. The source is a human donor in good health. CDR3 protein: CASSVATGGNSPLHF. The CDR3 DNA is TGTGCCAGCAGCGTAGCCACAGGGGGTAATTCACCCCTCCACTTT.